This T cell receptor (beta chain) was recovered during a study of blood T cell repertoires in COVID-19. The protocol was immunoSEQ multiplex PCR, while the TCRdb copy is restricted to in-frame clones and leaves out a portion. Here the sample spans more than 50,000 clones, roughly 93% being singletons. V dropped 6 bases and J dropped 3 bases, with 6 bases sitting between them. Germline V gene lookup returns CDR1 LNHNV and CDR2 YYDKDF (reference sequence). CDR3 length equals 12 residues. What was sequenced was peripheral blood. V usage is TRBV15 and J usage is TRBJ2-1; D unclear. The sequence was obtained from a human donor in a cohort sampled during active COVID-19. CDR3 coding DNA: TGTGCCACCAGTCTAGACTACAATGAGCAGTTCTTC. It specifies CATSLDYNEQFF.